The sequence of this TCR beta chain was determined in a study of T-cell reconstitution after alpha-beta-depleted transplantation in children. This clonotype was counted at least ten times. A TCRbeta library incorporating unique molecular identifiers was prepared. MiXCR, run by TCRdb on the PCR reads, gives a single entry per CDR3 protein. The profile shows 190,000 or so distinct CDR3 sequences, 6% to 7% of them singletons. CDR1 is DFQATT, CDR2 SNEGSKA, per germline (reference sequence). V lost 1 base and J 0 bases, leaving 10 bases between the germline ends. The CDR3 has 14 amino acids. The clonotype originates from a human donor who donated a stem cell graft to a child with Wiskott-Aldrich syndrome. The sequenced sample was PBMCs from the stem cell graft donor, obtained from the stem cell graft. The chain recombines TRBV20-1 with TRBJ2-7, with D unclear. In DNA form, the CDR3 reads TGCAGTGCTAGAGGGCCAGGCTACTCCTACGAGCAGTACTTC. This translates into CSARGPGYSYEQYF.